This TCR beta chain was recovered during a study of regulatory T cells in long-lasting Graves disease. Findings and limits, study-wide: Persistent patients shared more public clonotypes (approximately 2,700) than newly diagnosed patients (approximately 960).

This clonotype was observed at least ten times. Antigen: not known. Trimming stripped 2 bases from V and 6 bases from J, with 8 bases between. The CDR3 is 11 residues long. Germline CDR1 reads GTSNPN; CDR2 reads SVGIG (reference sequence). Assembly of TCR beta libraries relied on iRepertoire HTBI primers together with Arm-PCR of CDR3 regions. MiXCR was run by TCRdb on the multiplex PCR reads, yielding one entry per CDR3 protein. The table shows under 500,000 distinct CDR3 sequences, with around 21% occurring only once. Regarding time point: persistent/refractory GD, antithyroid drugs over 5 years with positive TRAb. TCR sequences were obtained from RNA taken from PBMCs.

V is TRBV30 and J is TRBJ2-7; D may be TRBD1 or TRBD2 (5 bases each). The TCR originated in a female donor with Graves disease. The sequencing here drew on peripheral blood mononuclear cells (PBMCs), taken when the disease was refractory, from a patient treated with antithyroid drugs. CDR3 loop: CAWSYGTEQYF. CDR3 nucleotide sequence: TGTGCCTGGAGTTACGGGACCGAGCAGTACTTC.